The next 13 T cell receptor beta chains were all read from a single sample in a study of T cell responses to AZD1222 COVID-19 vaccine. Here immunoSEQ multiplex PCR was the method, and the copy in TCRdb shows in-frame clones only, minus some. The data show about 79,000 clones, about 83% seen once. Source: peripheral blood, taken 28 days after the second AZD1222 dose. Receptors were obtained from an adult who received the AZD1222 COVID-19 vaccine.

The chain joins TRBV19 to TRBJ1-4; D perhaps matches TRBD1 (6 bases). Trimming took 2 bases from V and 4 from J, leaving 23 bases between them. This CDR3 spans 19 amino acids. Germline lookup yields CDR1 LNHDA and CDR2 SQIVND (reference sequence). The CDR3 spells CASSIILTGPPAGNEKLFF. Written as DNA, the CDR3 is TGTGCCAGTAGTATAATCCTTACAGGGCCTCCGGCGGGTAATGAAAAACTGTTTTTT.

The chain joins TRBV27 to TRBJ1-5; TRBD1 agrees at 10 bases. The trim removed 1 base at V and 5 bases at J, leaving 8 bases unmatched. The germline gives CDR1 MNHEY, CDR2 SMNVEV (reference sequence). The CDR3 has 17 amino acids. Here the CDR3 DNA reads TGTGCCAGCAGTTTATTGGGGAGACAGGGGGCCGATCAGCCCCAGCATTTT. This encodes CASSLLGRQGADQPQHF.

The sample holds one count of this clone. The chain joins TRBV6-5 to TRBJ2-3; 7 nucleotides agree with TRBD2. Germline assignment: CDR1 MNHEY and CDR2 SVGAGI. This CDR3 spans 16 amino acids. The ends lost 0 bases at V and 1 base at J; junction bases unmatched: 4. CDR3 sequence: CASSYSPAGRTDTQYF. The CDR3 coding sequence is TGTGCCAGCAGTTACTCGCCAGCGGGACGCACAGATACGCAGTATTTT.

V usage is TRBV5-6 and J usage is TRBJ2-1, with 12 bases identical to TRBD2. CDR3 length: 16 amino acids. Per the germline V gene, CDR1 is SGHDT and CDR2 is YYEEEE. Trimming cost V 4 bases and J 5 bases; bases outside gene matches: 7. The chain's CDR3 is CASSIQLAGGHNEQFF. The CDR3 nucleotides are TGTGCCAGCAGCATCCAACTAGCGGGAGGTCACAATGAGCAGTTCTTC. Full variable domain (rest looked up from reference TRBV5-6 and TRBJ2-1): DAGVTQSPTHLIKTRGQQVTLRCSPKSGHDTVSWYQQALGQGPQFIFQYYEEEERQRGNFPDRFSGHQFPNYSSELNVNALLLGDSALYLCASSIQLAGGHNEQFFGPGTRLTVL.

In DNA, the CDR3 is TGTGCCAGCAGCTTAGGACAGGGAGTTGGTCAGCCCCAGCATTTT. Translating it yields CASSLGQGVGQPQHF. V gene TRBV7-9 combines with J gene TRBJ1-5, with 7 bases matching TRBD1. V shed 1 base and J 6 bases; nucleotides not matched to a gene: 6. The germline gives CDR1 SEHNR, CDR2 FQNEAQ (reference sequence). The CDR3 runs to 15 residues.

This clone came up a few times. V usage is TRBV4-3 and J usage is TRBJ1-6, with a tentative D call TRBD1 (6 bases). The length of the CDR3 is 15 residues. V dropped 0 bases and J dropped 13 bases, with 16 bases sitting between them. CDR1 is LGHNA and CDR2 is YSLEER in the germline V gene. The CDR3 nucleotides are TGCGCCAGCAGCCAAGATCGGACAGAAAATAGGCCCCTCCACTTT. This translates into CASSQDRTENRPLHF.

The rearrangement joins TRBV24-1 to TRBJ1-1; D remains ambiguous. There are 13 residues in the CDR3. From germline, CDR1 is KGHDR and CDR2 SFDVKD. V was shortened by 5 bases and J by 8 bases, with 14 bases between the two germline ends. CDR3 protein: CATSGRRSEEAFF. The CDR3 nucleotides are TGTGCCACCAGTGGTCGCCGGAGCGAAGAAGCTTTCTTT.

V is TRBV7-9 and J is TRBJ2-7; the match to TRBD1 covers 10 bases. The junction had 7 bases not matched to a gene; V was cut back by 5 bases and J by 3 bases. From germline, CDR1 is SEHNR and CDR2 FQNEAQ (reference sequence). The CDR3 covers 15 residues. CDR3 nucleotides: TGTGCCAGCAGCCTCGGACAGGGGGGCCTCTACGAGCAGTACTTC. As protein: CASSLGQGGLYEQYF.

The chain joins TRBV6-4 to TRBJ1-4, with D maybe TRBD1 (5 bases). CDR3 size: 15 residues. In germline, CDR1 is MRHNA, CDR2 SNTAGT. Trimming pared 5 bases from V and 7 bases from J, leaving 17 bases between. This CDR3 reads CASSRSGGRSEKLFF. Here the CDR3 DNA reads TGTGCCAGCAGTCGCTCCGGGGGACGGAGTGAAAAACTGTTTTTT.

The CDR3 is CASSPDRGTEAFF. The CDR3 DNA sequence: TGTGCCAGCTCACCCGACCGGGGAACTGAAGCTTTCTTT. The J gene is TRBJ1-1, the V gene TRBV18; D is ambiguous. With 3 bases removed from V and 5 bases from J, the gap between germline ends came to 10 bases. The CDR3 sequence is 13 residues long. Germline V gives CDR1 KGHSH, CDR2 LQKENI.

V and J are TRBV28 and TRBJ2-3; D is unclear. The length of the CDR3 is 15 residues. Germline lookup yields CDR1 MDHEN and CDR2 SYDVKM. The V end was cut by 5 bases, the J end by 0 bases, with 12 bases between. The CDR3 nucleotides read TGTGCCAGCAGTATCGTCGGAGCTAGCACAGATACGCAGTATTTT. Translated, it gives CASSIVGASTDTQYF. The whole variable domain, filled in from reference TRBV28 and TRBJ2-3, reads DVKVTQSSRYLVKRTGEKVFLECVQDMDHENMFWYRQDPGLGLRLIYFSYDVKMKEKGDIPEGYSVSREKKERFSLILESASTNQTSMYLCASSIVGASTDTQYFGPGTRLTVL.

The chain links TRBV14 to TRBJ1-1; maybe TRBD1 (5 bases). V was shortened by 4 bases and J by 5 bases, with 14 bases between the two germline ends. This CDR3 is 14 amino acids long. Germline CDR1 SGHDN, CDR2 FVKESK. CDR3 nucleotide sequence: TGTGCCAGCAGCCCCTCCGGGGGGTGGACTGAAGCTTTCTTT. It yields the protein CASSPSGGWTEAFF.

V is TRBV10-3 and J is TRBJ1-2; D remains ambiguous. V lost 0 bases and J lost 6, with 8 bases in between. This CDR3 is built from 13 residues. Per germline, CDR1 ENHRY and CDR2 SYGVKD. The CDR3 coding sequence is TGTGCCATCAGTGAGTCGAGTAGGAATGGCTACACCTTC. This gives the protein CAISESSRNGYTF.